The 10 T cell receptor beta chains below all came from one sample that was sequenced in a study of blood T cell repertoires in COVID-19. This table comes from immunoSEQ multiplex PCR, and its TCRdb copy is limited to in-frame clones, with some not included. The sample contains nearly 350,000 clones, around 87% of which appear only once. The sample comprised peripheral blood. These receptors were obtained from a woman in her 50s with COVID-19, enrolled during active disease.

V and J are TRBV5-1 and TRBJ1-4; D is possibly TRBD1 (6 bases). This CDR3 has 16 residues. V was trimmed by 3 bases and J by 8 bases, leaving 20 bases between them. Per the germline V gene, CDR1 is SGHRS and CDR2 is YFSETQ. As DNA, the CDR3 is TGCGCCAGCAGCTGGACTTGGACAGCCGGTGGGGAAAAACTGTTTTTT. This encodes CASSWTWTAGGEKLFF.

CDR3 loop: CASSPRGANGRVTDTQYF. Here the CDR3 DNA reads TGTGCCAGCAGCCCGCGCGGCGCTAACGGGAGGGTCACAGATACGCAGTATTTT. V gene TRBV11-2 combines with J gene TRBJ2-3; 8 nucleotides match TRBD2. The CDR3 runs 18 residues. Looked up from germline, CDR1 is SGHAT and CDR2 is FQNNGV. Losses at the gene ends were 5 bases for V and 2 bases for J; bases not matched to a gene: 15.

The V call is TRBV6-1, the J call TRBJ2-1, with a weak D call TRBD2 (6 bases). Trimming cost V 1 base and J 6 bases, with 13 bases left between them. The CDR3 is 15 residues long. Germline CDR1 is MNHNS and CDR2 is SASEGT. DNA for the CDR3: TGTGCCAGCAGTGAAGGGGCCGGGAGAGGCAATGAGCAGTTCTTC. It specifies CASSEGAGRGNEQFF.

CDR3 region: CATSHGTGGPEAFF. CDR3 DNA: TGTGCCACCAGTCACGGGACAGGGGGCCCTGAAGCTTTCTTT. This chain links TRBV15 with TRBJ1-1, with 12 positions matching TRBD1. The V gene end was trimmed by 6 bases and the J gene end by 6 bases; junction bases not matched to a gene: 5. Germline V gene data show CDR1 as LNHNV and CDR2 as YYDKDF (reference sequence). CDR3 length: 14 amino acids.

Turning to this clone: The junction shows a germline mismatch at one end, possibly a read error. The chain carries TRBV7-7 and TRBJ2-3, with TRBD1 matching 11 bases. The CDR3 loop spans 16 amino acids. CDR1 and CDR2 (germline): SSHAT, FNYEAQ (reference sequence). In nucleotides, the CDR3 is TGTGCTAGCAGCTCAGGACAGGGGGCGCCGTGGGATACGCAGTATTTT. Translating gives CASSSGQGAPWDTQYF.

In its sample, this clone was seen once. The V gene is TRBV18, the J gene TRBJ1-1; maybe TRBD1 (5 bases). CDR1 and CDR2 (germline): KGHSH, LQKENI. The CDR3 runs to 14 residues. The germline V and J ends were trimmed by 5 bases and 0 bases, with 10 bases remaining between them. The CDR3 sequence is CASSARALNTEAFF. CDR3 coding DNA: TGTGCCAGCTCAGCCAGGGCCCTGAACACTGAAGCTTTCTTT. Full variable domain (outside the CDR3, taken from reference TRBV18 and TRBJ1-1): NAGVMQNPRHLVRRRGQEARLRCSPMKGHSHVYWYRQLPEEGLKFMVYLQKENIIDESGMPKERFSAEFPKEGPSILRIQQVVRGDSAAYFCASSARALNTEAFFGQGTRLTVV.

The DNA of the CDR3 is TGTGCCACCAGTGATTTCTGGCAGGAAAACACCGGGGAGCTGTTTTTT. It is translated as CATSDFWQENTGELFF. The chain is built from TRBV24-1 and TRBJ2-2; no clear D gene. Germline CDR1 and CDR2: KGHDR and SFDVKD. Trimming cost V 1 base and J 2 bases, with 10 bases left between them. The CDR3 covers 16 residues.

V gene TRBV29-1 combines with J gene TRBJ1-4, with TRBD1 matching 8 bases. This CDR3 has 16 residues. Germline-derived CDR1 and CDR2 are SQVTM and ANQGSEA. The trim removed 1 base at V and 5 bases at J, leaving 9 bases unmatched. The CDR3 protein is CSVEGTGAGGNEKLFF. CDR3 DNA: TGCAGCGTTGAAGGAACGGGGGCAGGGGGCAATGAAAAACTGTTTTTT.

The V and J genes are TRBV19 and TRBJ1-2; no reliable D call. V was cut by 5 bases and J by 3 bases, with 10 bases left in between. Germline CDR1 LNHDA, CDR2 SQIVND (reference sequence). The CDR3 covers 13 residues. The CDR3 DNA sequence: TGTGCCAGTAGTGAGGGAATGGACTATGGCTACACCTTC. It codes for CASSEGMDYGYTF.

In this sample, this clone turned up a few times. This sequence joins TRBV16 and TRBJ1-5, with D unclear. Germline CDR1 reads KGHSY; CDR2 reads FQNENV. This CDR3 comprises 15 residues. V was shortened by 7 bases and J by 3 bases, with 16 bases between the two germline ends. DNA of the CDR3: TGTGCCAGCAACCTAAGCCCTTCCGCCAATCAGCCCCAGCATTTT. It is translated as CASNLSPSANQPQHF.